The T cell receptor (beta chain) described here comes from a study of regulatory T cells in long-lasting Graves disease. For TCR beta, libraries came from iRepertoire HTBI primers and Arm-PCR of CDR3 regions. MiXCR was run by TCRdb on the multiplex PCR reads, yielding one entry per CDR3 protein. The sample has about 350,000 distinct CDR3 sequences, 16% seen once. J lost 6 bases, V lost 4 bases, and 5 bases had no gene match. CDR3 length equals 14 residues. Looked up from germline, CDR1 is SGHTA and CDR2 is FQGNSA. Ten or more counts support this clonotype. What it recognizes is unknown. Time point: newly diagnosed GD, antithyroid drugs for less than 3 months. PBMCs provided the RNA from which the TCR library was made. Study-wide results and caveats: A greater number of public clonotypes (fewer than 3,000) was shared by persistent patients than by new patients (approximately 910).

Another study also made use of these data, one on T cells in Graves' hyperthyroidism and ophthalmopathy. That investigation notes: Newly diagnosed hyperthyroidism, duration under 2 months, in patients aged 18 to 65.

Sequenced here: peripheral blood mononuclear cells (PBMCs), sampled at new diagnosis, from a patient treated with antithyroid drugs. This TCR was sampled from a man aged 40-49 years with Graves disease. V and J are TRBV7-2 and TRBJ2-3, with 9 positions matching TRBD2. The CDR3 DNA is TGTGCCAGCAGCTCATGGAGCGGGGGGGATACGCAGTATTTT. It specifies CASSSWSGGDTQYF.